This T cell receptor (beta chain) was observed in a study of blood T cell repertoires in COVID-19 (dated by TCRdb to 2019 to 2021). Study-level background: Samples from collaborators originated in the United States, Italy and Spain and spanned both the acute and convalescent phases of COVID-19. The prospective study material was composed of cDNA or gDNA derived from T cells, B-cell-depleted T cells, or PBMCs. Subjects who had been exposed to COVID-19, were actively infected with it, or had recovered from it provided the deeply sampled blood TCRbeta repertoires that made up the dataset. A freely available public database, intended as a resource for researchers studying the immune response to SARS-CoV-2, is where the repertoires were released. Samples were obtained from the ongoing ImmuneRACE study (first 160 participants) and from over 1,000 subjects provided by 6 global collaborators. Sample metadata almost always included a de-identified subject ID, COVID-19 status, age in years and sex. HLA class I and class II types, where available, came from metadata supplied by the sample provider rather than from assay-based typing. General findings and caveats noted by the study authors: How much clinical and demographic metadata was included differed by source and by participant, and the metadata was provided uncurated.

Whole blood was collected in K2EDTA tubes by collaborating institutions according to the institutions' own protocols. For TCRbeta analysis, collaborators shipped samples as frozen whole blood, isolated PBMCs, or DNA extracted from either of those sample types. The CDR3, from cysteine to phenylalanine, totals 15 residues. Only the CDR3 DNA stays, 45 bases, in frame from base 1. Trimming accounts for 3 bases at V and 1 base at J, while the number of junction bases matched to no gene is 6. For CDR1 and CDR2, the germline V gene (reference sequence) lists SGHNT and YYREEE. TCRbeta CDR3 regions were amplified from genomic DNA using the immunoSEQ Assay, a bias-controlled multiplex PCR. The authors processed their data as follows. Nucleated cell counts per sample were estimated from amplification of reference gene primers within the assay. To quantify the absolute abundance of each unique TCRbeta CDR3 rearrangement, sequence reads were collapsed and filtered. For each sample, productive Simpson clonality was calculated as the square root of Simpson's diversity index across productive rearrangements. TCRdb took over this immuneACCESS table, retaining in-frame rearrangements with V and J assigned. Such tables are incomplete; in checked studies, under half of the missing clones stem from an unresolved V gene, and the remainder is unexplained. The DNA gave D and trimming, while V, J and clone size come from that table. In all, the sample holds around 120,000 clones, and over 75% of those were seen once. The leading ten clones occupy 32% of the sample.

To note about this clone: The antigen this receptor binds is unknown. No much larger clone exists at a distance of one base, and base qualities are not known.

The TCR was taken from a woman aged 80 or over with acute or convalescent COVID-19. The chain is made from TRBV5-4 and TRBJ2-5; 7 middle bases align to TRBD1. Specimen: peripheral blood. The CDR3 region: CASSSRDRLQETQYF. The nucleotides are TGTGCCAGCAGCTCCCGGGACAGACTCCAAGAGACCCAGTACTTC.